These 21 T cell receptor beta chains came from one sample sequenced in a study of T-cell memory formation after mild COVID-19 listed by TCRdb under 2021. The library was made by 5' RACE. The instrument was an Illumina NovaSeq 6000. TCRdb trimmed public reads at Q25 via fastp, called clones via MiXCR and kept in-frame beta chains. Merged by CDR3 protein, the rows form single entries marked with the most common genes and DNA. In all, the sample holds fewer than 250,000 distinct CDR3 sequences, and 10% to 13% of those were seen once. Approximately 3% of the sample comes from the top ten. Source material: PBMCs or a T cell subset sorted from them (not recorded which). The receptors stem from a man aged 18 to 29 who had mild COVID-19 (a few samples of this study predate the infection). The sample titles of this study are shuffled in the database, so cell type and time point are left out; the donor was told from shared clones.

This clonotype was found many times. The CDR3 region has the DNA TGTGCCGGCCGGCCCCAGGGGCCTGAGCAGTTCTTC. This sequence encodes CAGRPQGPEQFF. The chain links TRBV2 to TRBJ2-1; D is possibly TRBD1 (6 bases). V was cut by 11 bases and J by 9 bases, with 17 bases left in between. Per the germline V gene, CDR1 is SNHLY and CDR2 is FYNNEI. The CDR3 spans 12 residues.

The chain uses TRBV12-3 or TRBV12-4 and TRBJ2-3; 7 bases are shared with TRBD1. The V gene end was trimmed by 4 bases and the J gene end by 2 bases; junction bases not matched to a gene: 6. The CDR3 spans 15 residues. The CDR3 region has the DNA TGTGCCAGCAGTTCCTCAGACAGGGACACAGATACGCAGTATTTT. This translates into CASSSSDRDTDTQYF.

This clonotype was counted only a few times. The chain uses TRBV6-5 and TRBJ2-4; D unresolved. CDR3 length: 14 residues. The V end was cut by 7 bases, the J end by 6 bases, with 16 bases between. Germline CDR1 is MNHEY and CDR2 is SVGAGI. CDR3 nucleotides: TGTGCCAGCATCATGGGTGGGTCGTCAAACATTCAGTACTTC. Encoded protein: CASIMGGSSNIQYF.

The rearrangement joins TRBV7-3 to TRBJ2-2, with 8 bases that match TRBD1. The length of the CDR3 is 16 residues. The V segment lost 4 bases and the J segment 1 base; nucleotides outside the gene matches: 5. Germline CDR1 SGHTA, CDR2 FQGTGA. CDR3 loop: CASSWRGTGNTGELFF. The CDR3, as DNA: TGTGCCAGCAGCTGGAGGGGGACAGGGAACACCGGGGAGCTGTTTTTT. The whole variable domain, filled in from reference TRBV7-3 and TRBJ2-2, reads GAGVSQTPSNKVTEKGKYVELRCDPISGHTALYWYRQSLGQGPEFLIYFQGTGAADDSGLPNDRFFAVRPEGSVSTLKIQRTERGDSAVYLCASSWRGTGNTGELFFGEGSRLTVL.

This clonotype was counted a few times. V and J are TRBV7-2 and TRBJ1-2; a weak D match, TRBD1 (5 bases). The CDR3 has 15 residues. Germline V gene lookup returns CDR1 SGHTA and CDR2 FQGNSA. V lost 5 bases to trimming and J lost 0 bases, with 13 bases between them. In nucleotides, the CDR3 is TGTGCCAGCAGCGAAGACAGTCTCTCTAACTATGGCTACACCTTC. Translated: CASSEDSLSNYGYTF. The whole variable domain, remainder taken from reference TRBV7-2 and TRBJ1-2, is GAGVSQSPSNKVTEKGKDVELRCDPISGHTALYWYRQSLGQGLEFLIYFQGNSAPDKSGLPSDRFSAERTGGSVSTLTIQRTQQEDSAVYLCASSEDSLSNYGYTFGSGTRLTVV.

The CDR3 loop is CASSSGGHSYEQYF. CDR3 DNA: TGTGCCAGCAGCTCAGGGGGACACTCCTACGAGCAGTACTTC. V usage is TRBV7-2 and J usage is TRBJ2-7, with 7 bases aligning to TRBD1. This CDR3 is 14 amino acids long. J lost 0 bases, V lost 4 bases, and 3 bases had no gene match. The germline V gene has CDR1 SGHTA and CDR2 FQGNSA.

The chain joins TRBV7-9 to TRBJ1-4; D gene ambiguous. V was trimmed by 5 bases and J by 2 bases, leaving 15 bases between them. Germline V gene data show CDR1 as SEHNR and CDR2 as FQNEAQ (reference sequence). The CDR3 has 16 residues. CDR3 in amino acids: CASSPSGSRTNEKLFF. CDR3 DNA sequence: TGTGCCAGCAGCCCCTCTGGATCGAGGACTAATGAAAAACTGTTTTTT.

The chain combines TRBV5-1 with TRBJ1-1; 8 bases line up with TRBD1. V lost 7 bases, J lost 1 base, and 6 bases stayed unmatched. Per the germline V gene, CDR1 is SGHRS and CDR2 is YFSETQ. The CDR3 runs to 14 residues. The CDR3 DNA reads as TGCGCCAGCGGAGGACAGGGACCGAACACTGAAGCTTTCTTT. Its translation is CASGGQGPNTEAFF.

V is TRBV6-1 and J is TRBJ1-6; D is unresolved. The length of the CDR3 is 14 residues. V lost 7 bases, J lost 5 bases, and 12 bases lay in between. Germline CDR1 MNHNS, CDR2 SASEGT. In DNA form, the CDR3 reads TGTGCCAGCAAGTTGTTCCTAGATAATTCACCCCTCCACTTT. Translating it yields CASKLFLDNSPLHF.

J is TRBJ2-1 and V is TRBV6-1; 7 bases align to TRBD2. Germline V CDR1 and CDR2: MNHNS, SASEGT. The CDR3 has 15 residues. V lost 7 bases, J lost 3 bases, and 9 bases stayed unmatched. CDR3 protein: CASKPVGGSYNEQFF. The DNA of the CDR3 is TGTGCCAGCAAGCCCGTGGGGGGGAGCTACAATGAGCAGTTCTTC.

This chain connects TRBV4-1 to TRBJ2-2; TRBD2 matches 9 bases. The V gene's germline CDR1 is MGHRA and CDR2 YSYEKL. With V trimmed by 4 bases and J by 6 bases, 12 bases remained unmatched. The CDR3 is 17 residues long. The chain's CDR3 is CASSPRSPGTSPGELFF. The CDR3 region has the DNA TGCGCCAGCAGCCCAAGAAGCCCCGGGACTAGCCCCGGGGAGCTGTTTTTT.

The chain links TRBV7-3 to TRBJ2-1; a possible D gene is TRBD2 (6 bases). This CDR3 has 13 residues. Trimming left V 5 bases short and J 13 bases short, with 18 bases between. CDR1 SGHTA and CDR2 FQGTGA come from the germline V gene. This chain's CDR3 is CASSPRGAGTQFF. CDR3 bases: TGTGCCAGCAGCCCCCGCGGGGCGGGGACTCAGTTCTTC. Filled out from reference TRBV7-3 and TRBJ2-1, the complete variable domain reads GAGVSQTPSNKVTEKGKYVELRCDPISGHTALYWYRQSLGQGPEFLIYFQGTGAADDSGLPNDRFFAVRPEGSVSTLKIQRTERGDSAVYLCASSPRGAGTQFFGPGTRLTVL.

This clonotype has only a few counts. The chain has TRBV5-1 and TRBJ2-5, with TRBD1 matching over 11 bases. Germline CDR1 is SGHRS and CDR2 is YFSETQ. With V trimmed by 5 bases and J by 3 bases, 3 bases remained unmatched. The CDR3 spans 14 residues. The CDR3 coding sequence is TGCGCCAGCAGTCGGGACAGGGGGAAAGAGACCCAGTACTTC. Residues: CASSRDRGKETQYF.

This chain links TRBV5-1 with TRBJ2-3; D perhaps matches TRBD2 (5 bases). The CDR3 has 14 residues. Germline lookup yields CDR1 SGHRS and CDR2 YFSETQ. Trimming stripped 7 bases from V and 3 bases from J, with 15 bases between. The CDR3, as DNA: TGCGCCAGCTCCGGAACTAGAAAGACAGATACGCAGTATTTT. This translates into CASSGTRKTDTQYF.

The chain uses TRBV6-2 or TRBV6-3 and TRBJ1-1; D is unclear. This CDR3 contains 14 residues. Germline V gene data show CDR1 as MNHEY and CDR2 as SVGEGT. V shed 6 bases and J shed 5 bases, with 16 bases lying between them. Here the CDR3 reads CASSVGAGRTEAFF. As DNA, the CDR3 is TGTGCCAGCAGCGTCGGCGCGGGGAGGACTGAAGCTTTCTTT.

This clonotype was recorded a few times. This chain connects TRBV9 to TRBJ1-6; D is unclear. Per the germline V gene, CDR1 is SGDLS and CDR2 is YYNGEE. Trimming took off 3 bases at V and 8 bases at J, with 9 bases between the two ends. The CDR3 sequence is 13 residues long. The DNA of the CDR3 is TGTGCCAGCAGCGCCGAGTTACATTCACCCCTCCACTTT. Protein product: CASSAELHSPLHF.

The CDR3 nucleotides are TGTGCCAGCAGCGTAGTTCCGGGGGTTGATACGCAGTATTTT. It is translated as CASSVVPGVDTQYF. The chain joins TRBV9 to TRBJ2-3; perhaps TRBD2 as D (6 bases). V lost 0 bases to trimming and J lost 6 bases, with 11 bases between them. The V gene's germline CDR1 is SGDLS and CDR2 YYNGEE. CDR3 length: 14 amino acids. Together with reference TRBV9 and TRBJ2-3, the CDR3 gives the full variable domain: DSGVTQTPKHLITATGQRVTLRCSPRSGDLSVYWYQQSLDQGLQFLIQYYNGEERAKGNILERFSAQQFPDLHSELNLSSLELGDSALYFCASSVVPGVDTQYFGPGTRLTVL.

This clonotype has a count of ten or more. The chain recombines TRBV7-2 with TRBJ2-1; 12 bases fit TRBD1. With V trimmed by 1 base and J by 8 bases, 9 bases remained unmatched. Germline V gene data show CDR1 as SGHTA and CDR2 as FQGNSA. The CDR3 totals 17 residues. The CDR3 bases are TGTGCCAGCAGCTTAGGGTCGCGGGACAGGGGGCTGGATGAGCAGTTCTTC. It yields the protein CASSLGSRDRGLDEQFF.

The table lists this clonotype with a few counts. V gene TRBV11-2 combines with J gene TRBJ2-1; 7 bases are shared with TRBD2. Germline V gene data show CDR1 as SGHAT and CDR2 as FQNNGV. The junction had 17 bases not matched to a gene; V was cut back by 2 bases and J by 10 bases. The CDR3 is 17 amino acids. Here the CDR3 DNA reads TGTGCCAGCAGCTTAAATCTCCAGCGGGGCAACTCAGGAGAGCAGTTCTTC. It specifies CASSLNLQRGNSGEQFF.

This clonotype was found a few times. CDR3: CASSFGLPQETQYF. The CDR3 DNA sequence: TGCGCCAGCAGCTTCGGACTCCCTCAAGAGACCCAGTACTTC. The chain links TRBV5-1 to TRBJ2-5, with D perhaps TRBD2 (5 bases). Germline V lookup: CDR1 SGHRS, CDR2 YFSETQ. The V gene lost 2 bases and the J gene lost 2 bases, with 10 bases spanning the gap. The CDR3 has 14 amino acids.

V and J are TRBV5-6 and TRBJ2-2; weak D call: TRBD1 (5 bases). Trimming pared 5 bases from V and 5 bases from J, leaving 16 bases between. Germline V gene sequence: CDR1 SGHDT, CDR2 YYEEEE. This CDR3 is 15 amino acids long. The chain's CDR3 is CASRTGHPGTGELFF. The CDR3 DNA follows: TGTGCCAGCAGAACCGGACACCCCGGGACCGGGGAGCTGTTTTTT.